Listed below are T cell receptor beta chains from one sample, sequenced in a study of blood T cell repertoires in COVID-19. Here immunoSEQ multiplex PCR was the method, and the copy in TCRdb shows in-frame clones only, minus some. This table has about 140,000 clones, 84% appearing once. The specimen was peripheral blood. The receptor set was obtained from a man aged 25 to 40 with COVID-19, enrolled during active disease. The CDR3 runs from the conserved cysteine through the conserved F or W. The order of the fields is D gene, J gene, V gene, clone size, CDR3 DNA, CDR3 protein. D genes are given only for firm matches. Not all rows give a size; the values are once, few, many and, for expanded clones, a class.

>.|TRBJ1-4|TRBV10-3|.
TGTGCCCCCGAGGGGGACAAAGGCGAAAAACTGTTTTTT
CAPEGDKGEKLFF
>.|TRBJ2-1|TRBV19|.
TGTGCCAGTAGCCGCGACACCTACAATGAGCAGTTCTTC
CASSRDTYNEQFF
>.|TRBJ1-4|TRBV19|.
TGTGCCAGTAGTATCCAGCGGACGAATGAAAAACTGTTTTTT
CASSIQRTNEKLFF
>TRBD2|TRBJ2-1|TRBV5-6|.
TGTGCCAGCAGCTCGAGGACTAGCGGGAGGGTTTACAATGAGCAGTTCTTC
CASSSRTSGRVYNEQFF
>TRBD2|TRBJ2-7|TRBV30|.
TGTGCCTGGAGTTCAGGCGGGACTAGCACCTACGAGCAGTACTTC
CAWSSGGTSTYEQYF
>TRBD1|TRBJ1-5|TRBV24-1|.
TGTGCCACCAGTGACTCAGACAGGGGGAGCCAGCCCCAGCATTTT
CATSDSDRGSQPQHF
>.|TRBJ2-3|TRBV28|.
TGTGCCAGCAGCCCTGGACTCATTAAGTACGCAGATACGCAGTATTTT
CASSPGLIKYADTQYF
>.|TRBJ2-5|TRBV3-1/TRBV3-2|.
TGTGCCAGCAGCCAAGAAGCGACTAGGGGGACCCAGTACTTC
CASSQEATRGTQYF
>TRBD1|TRBJ2-7|TRBV5-4|.
TGTGCCAGCAGCTTACCGGGACAGTATGTTGAGCAGTACTTC
CASSLPGQYVEQYF
>TRBD1|TRBJ2-7|TRBV27|once
TGTGCCAGCAGTTTGGGGACAGGGGGTAACGAGCAGTACTTC
CASSLGTGGNEQYF
>TRBD1|TRBJ2-7|TRBV28|.
TGTGCCAGCAGCGACGGGACAGCCCTACCCTACGAGCAGTACTTC
CASSDGTALPYEQYF
>.|TRBJ1-2|TRBV24-1|.
TGTGCCACCAGTGCCCCGGGAGTACCCCTCTATGGCTACACCTTC
CATSAPGVPLYGYTF
>TRBD2|TRBJ2-1|TRBV5-4|.
TGTGCCAGCAGCCTCATGGGGGGGAACGTCTACAATGAGCAGTTCTTC
CASSLMGGNVYNEQFF
>.|TRBJ1-5|TRBV7-8|.
TGTGCCTCCGGACTGAATAGCAATCAGCCCCAGCATTTT
CASGLNSNQPQHF
>TRBD2|TRBJ2-2|TRBV3-1/TRBV3-2|.
TGTGCCAGCAGCCAGGGACTAGCGGGAGTCGTAGCCACCGGGGAGCTGTTTTTT
CASSQGLAGVVATGELFF
>TRBD1|TRBJ2-7|TRBV19|once
TGTGCCACCAGTAGGGACAGGGGGCGGTACGAGCAGTACTTC
CATSRDRGRYEQYF
>.|TRBJ1-1|TRBV12-3/TRBV12-4|.
TGTGCCAGCAGTTACCACGGGAGGACTGAAGCTTTCTTT
CASSYHGRTEAFF
>.|TRBJ2-7|TRBV28|few
TGTGCCAGCAGTTTCAATCCGCGCCCCTACGAGCAGTACTTC
CASSFNPRPYEQYF
>TRBD2|TRBJ2-7|TRBV27|.
TGTGCCAGCAGATACCTGGGTAGCGGGGCTTACGAGCAGTACTTC
CASRYLGSGAYEQYF
>TRBD2|TRBJ2-7|TRBV19|medium-sized
TGTGCCAGTAGCGTGGCGGGAGGAGCCTACGAGCAGTACTTC
CASSVAGGAYEQYF
>TRBD1|TRBJ1-5|TRBV19|few
TGTGCCAGTAGTATCACGGACAGGGCCAATCAGCCCCAGCATTTT
CASSITDRANQPQHF
>TRBD1|TRBJ1-1|TRBV6-5|.
TGTGCCAGCAGTTACGGGACAGGGATCACTGAAGCTTTCTTT
CASSYGTGITEAFF
>.|TRBJ2-7|TRBV6-2/TRBV6-3|.
TGTGCCAGCAGTCGAGCCCACGGTGAGATTCGCTACGAGCAGTACTTC
CASSRAHGEIRYEQYF
>TRBD1|TRBJ2-1|TRBV2|.
TGTGCCAGCAGCTTAGGACAGGGGTCTCGGAATGAGCAGTTCTTC
CASSLGQGSRNEQFF
>.|TRBJ2-7|TRBV27|.
TGTGCCAGCAGTTTATCCGGCAGGTTGTTCTACGAGCAGTACTTC
CASSLSGRLFYEQYF
>.|TRBJ2-1|TRBV9|.
TGTGCCAGCAGCCTAGATCTGGGGCTTAAGGATGAGCAGTTCTTC
CASSLDLGLKDEQFF
>.|TRBJ2-3|TRBV14|.
TGTGCCAGCAGCCCCGTCACAGATACGCAGTATTTT
CASSPVTDTQYF
>TRBD2|TRBJ2-3|TRBV6-6|.
TGTGCCAGCTCCCCTAGCGGCCCCACAGATACGCAGTATTTT
CASSPSGPTDTQYF
>.|TRBJ1-4|TRBV6-1|.
TGTGCCAGCAGTGATTCAGGGTTAGGTGAAAAACTGTTTTTT
CASSDSGLGEKLFF
>.|TRBJ1-1|TRBV27|.
TGTGCCAGCAGTAGGGTGCGCGGGGACACTGAAGCTTTCTTT
CASSRVRGDTEAFF
>.|TRBJ2-3|TRBV27|.
TGTGCCAGCAGTTTATCCAGAAGCGGGCCTAGCACAGATACGCAGTATTTT
CASSLSRSGPSTDTQYF
>.|TRBJ2-4|TRBV4-3|.
TGCGCCAGCAGCCAACAGGGTTGGCGGATTGGCAAAAACATTCAGTACTTC
CASSQQGWRIGKNIQYF
>.|TRBJ2-7|TRBV11-1|.
TGTGCCAGCAGCCCGGACACCTCAAGAAGGGGCGAGCAGTACTTC
CASSPDTSRRGEQYF
>.|TRBJ2-7|TRBV18|once
TGTGCCAGCTCCCCTAACAGGGCGTCCCACGAGCAGTACTTC
CASSPNRASHEQYF
>.|TRBJ1-4|TRBV5-4|.
TGTGCCAGCAGCCTTGGGCAGGGTGGTAATGAAAAACTGTTTTTT
CASSLGQGGNEKLFF
>.|TRBJ1-6|TRBV3-1/TRBV3-2|.
TGTGCCAGCAGCCCACTGGACAGTAATTCACCCCTCCACTTT
CASSPLDSNSPLHF
>.|TRBJ2-2|TRBV11-3|.
TGTGCCAGCAGCTCCCTGGAGACCGGGGAGCTGTTTTTT
CASSSLETGELFF